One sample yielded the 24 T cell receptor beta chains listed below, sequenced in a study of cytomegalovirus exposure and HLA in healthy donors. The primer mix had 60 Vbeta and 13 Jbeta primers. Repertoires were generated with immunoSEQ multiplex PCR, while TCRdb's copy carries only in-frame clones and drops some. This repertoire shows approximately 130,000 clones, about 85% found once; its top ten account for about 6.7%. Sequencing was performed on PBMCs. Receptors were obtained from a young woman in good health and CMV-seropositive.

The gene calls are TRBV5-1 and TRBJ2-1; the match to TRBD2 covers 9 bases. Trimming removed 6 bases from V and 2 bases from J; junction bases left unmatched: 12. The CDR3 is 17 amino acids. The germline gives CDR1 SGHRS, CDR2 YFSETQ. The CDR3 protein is CASNSGLLAGPYNEQFF. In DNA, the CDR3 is TGCGCCAGCAACTCGGGCCTTCTAGCGGGGCCCTACAATGAGCAGTTCTTC.

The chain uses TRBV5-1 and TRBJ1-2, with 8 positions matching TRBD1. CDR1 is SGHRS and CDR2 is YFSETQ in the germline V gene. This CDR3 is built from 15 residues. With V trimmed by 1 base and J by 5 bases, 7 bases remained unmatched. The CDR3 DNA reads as TGCGCCAGCAGCTTGCAGGGGGCGGTTGATTATGGCTACACCTTC. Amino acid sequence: CASSLQGAVDYGYTF. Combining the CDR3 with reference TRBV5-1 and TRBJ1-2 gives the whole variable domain KAGVTQTPRYLIKTRGQQVTLSCSPISGHRSVSWYQQTPGQGLQFLFEYFSETQRNKGNFPGRFSGRQFSNSRSEMNVSTLELGDSALYLCASSLQGAVDYGYTFGSGTRLTVV.

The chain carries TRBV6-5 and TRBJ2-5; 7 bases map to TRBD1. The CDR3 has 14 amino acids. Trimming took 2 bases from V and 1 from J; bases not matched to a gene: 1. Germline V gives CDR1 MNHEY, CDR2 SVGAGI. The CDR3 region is CASSYGTAQETQYF. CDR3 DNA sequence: TGTGCCAGCAGTTACGGGACAGCCCAAGAGACCCAGTACTTC.

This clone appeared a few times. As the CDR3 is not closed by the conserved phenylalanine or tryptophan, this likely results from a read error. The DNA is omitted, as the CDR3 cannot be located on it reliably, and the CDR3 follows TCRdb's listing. This chain's CDR3 is CASSSGQGGWIL. V is TRBV6-6 and J is TRBJ1-1; the table calls TRBD1, which could not be checked here. The CDR3 adds up to 12 amino acids, both ends counted. Germline assignment: CDR1 MNHNY and CDR2 SVGAGI (reference sequence).

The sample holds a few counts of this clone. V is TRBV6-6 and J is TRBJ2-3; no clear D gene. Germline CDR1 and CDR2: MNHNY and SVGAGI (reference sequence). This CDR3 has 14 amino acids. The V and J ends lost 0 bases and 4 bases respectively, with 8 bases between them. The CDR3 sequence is CASSYSMGPDTQYF. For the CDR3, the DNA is TGTGCCAGCAGTTACTCGATGGGCCCAGATACGCAGTATTTT.

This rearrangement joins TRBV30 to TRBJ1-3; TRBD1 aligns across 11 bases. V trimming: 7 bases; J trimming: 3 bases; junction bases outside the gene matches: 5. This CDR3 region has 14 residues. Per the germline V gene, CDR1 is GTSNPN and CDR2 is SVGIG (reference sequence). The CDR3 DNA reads TGTGCCTTGGACAGGGGGCTGGGTGGAAACACCATATATTTT. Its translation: CALDRGLGGNTIYF.

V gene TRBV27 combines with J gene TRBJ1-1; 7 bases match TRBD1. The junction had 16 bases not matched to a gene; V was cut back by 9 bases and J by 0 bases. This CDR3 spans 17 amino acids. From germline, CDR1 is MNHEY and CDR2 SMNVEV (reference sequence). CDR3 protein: CASNRRNAGTVNTEAFF. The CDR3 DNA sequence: TGTGCCAGTAACAGGAGAAATGCCGGGACAGTGAACACTGAAGCTTTCTTT.

The CDR3 is CASSRDRGAEQYF. The CDR3 nucleotides are TGTGCCAGCAGTAGGGACAGGGGAGCCGAGCAGTACTTC. This sequence joins TRBV2 and TRBJ2-7; 10 bases match TRBD1. V lost 5 bases, J lost 6 bases, and 4 bases stayed unmatched. Germline lookup yields CDR1 SNHLY and CDR2 FYNNEI. The length of the CDR3 is 13 residues.

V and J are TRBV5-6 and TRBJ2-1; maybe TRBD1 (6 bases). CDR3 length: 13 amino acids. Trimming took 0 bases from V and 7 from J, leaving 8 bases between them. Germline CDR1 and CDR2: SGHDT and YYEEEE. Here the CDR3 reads CASSLGGPNEQFF. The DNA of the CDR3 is TGTGCCAGCAGCTTGGGGGGGCCAAATGAGCAGTTCTTC.

The CDR3 region has the DNA TGTGCCAGCAGCTTCAGGGGGGAAGAGACCCAGTACTTC. It codes for CASSFRGEETQYF. The chain couples TRBV7-9 to TRBJ2-5; tentative D call: TRBD1 (7 bases). V shed 3 bases and J shed 3 bases, with 8 bases lying between them. The CDR3 spans 13 residues. Germline-derived CDR1 and CDR2 are SEHNR and FQNEAQ (reference sequence).

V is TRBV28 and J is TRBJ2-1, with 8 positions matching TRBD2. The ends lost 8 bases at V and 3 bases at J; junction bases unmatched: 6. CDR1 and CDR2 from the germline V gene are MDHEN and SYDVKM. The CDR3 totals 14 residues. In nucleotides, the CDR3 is TGTGCCAGCTATCCAGCGGGGGACTACAATGAGCAGTTCTTC. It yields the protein CASYPAGDYNEQFF.

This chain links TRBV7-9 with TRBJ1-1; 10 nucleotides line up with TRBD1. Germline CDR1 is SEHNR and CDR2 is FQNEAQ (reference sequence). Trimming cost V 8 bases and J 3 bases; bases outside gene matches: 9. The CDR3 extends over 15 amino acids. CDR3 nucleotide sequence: TGTGCCAGCCCGGGACAGGGGCAGGTGGACACTGAAGCTTTCTTT. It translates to CASPGQGQVDTEAFF.

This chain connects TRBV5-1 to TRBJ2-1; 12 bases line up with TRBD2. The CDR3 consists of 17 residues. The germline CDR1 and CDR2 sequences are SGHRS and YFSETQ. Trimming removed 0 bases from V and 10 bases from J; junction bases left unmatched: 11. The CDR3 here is CASSLERGLAGGYEQFF. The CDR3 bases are TGCGCCAGCAGCTTGGAGCGCGGGCTAGCGGGGGGGTACGAGCAGTTCTTC.

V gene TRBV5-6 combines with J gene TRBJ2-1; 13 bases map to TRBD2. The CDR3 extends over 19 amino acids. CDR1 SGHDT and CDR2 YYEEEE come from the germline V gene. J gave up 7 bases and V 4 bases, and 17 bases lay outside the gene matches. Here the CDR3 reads CASSHSLAGGPIKRNEQFF. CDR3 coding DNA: TGTGCCAGCAGCCACTCACTAGCGGGAGGGCCGATAAAACGAAATGAGCAGTTCTTC.

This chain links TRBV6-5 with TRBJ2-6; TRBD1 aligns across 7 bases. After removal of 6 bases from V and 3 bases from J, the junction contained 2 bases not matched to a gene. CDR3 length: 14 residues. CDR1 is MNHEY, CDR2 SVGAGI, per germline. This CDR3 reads CASRRQGGANVLTF. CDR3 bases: TGTGCCAGCAGGAGACAGGGTGGGGCCAACGTCCTGACTTTC.

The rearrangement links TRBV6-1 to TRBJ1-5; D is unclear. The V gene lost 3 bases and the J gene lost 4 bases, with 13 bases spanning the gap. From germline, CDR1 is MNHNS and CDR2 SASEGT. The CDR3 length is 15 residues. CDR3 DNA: TGTGCCAGCAGTGATAAGCCGCCGAGAAATCAGCCCCAGCATTTT. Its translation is CASSDKPPRNQPQHF.

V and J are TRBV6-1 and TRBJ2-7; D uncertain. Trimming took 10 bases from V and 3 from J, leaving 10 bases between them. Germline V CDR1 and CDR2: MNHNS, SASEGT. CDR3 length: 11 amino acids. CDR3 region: CATFTLYEQYF. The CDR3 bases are TGTGCCACCTTCACTCTCTACGAGCAGTACTTC.

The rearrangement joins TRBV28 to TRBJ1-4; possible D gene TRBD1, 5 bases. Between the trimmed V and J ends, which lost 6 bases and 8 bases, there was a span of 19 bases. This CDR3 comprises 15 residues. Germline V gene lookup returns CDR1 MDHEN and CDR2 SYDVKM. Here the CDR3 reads CASRYDLGGREKLFF. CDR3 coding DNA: TGTGCCAGCAGATACGACCTGGGGGGAAGGGAAAAACTGTTTTTT. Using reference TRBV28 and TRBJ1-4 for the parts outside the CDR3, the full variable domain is DVKVTQSSRYLVKRTGEKVFLECVQDMDHENMFWYRQDPGLGLRLIYFSYDVKMKEKGDIPEGYSVSREKKERFSLILESASTNQTSMYLCASRYDLGGREKLFFGSGTQLSVL.

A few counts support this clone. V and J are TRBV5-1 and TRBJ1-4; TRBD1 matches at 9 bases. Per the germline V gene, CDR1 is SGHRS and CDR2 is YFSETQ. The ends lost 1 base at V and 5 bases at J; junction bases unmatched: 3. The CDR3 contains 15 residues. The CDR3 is CASSLSGTGNEKLFF. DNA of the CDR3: TGCGCCAGCAGCTTGTCCGGGACAGGGAATGAAAAACTGTTTTTT.

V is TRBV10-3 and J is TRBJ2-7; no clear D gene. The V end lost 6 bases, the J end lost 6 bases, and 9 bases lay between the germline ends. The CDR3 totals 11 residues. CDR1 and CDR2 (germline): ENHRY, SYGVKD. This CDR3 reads CAIRRDFEQYF. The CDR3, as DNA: TGTGCCATCAGAAGAGATTTCGAGCAGTACTTC.

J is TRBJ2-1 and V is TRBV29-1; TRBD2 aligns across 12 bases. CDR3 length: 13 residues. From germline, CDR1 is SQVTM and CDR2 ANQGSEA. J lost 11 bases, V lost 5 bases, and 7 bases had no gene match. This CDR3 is CSVRGLAGGQQFF. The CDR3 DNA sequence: TGCAGCGTTCGGGGGCTAGCGGGAGGGCAGCAGTTCTTC.

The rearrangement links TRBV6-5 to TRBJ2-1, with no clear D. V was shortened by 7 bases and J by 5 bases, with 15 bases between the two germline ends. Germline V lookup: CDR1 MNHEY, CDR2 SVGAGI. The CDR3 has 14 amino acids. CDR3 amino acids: CASTPDGLNNEQFF. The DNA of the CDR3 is TGTGCCAGCACCCCCGATGGGCTCAACAATGAGCAGTTCTTC.

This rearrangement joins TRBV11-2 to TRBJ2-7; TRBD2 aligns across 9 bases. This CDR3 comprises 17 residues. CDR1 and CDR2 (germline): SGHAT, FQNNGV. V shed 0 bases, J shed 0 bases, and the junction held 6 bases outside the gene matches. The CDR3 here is CASSLELAGGNSYEQYF. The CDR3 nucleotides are TGTGCCAGCAGCTTAGAACTAGCGGGTGGGAACTCCTACGAGCAGTACTTC.

The CDR3 loop reads CSIHLDRTSLYNEQFF. CDR3 DNA: TGCAGCATCCACCTGGACCGGACTTCCCTTTACAATGAGCAGTTCTTC. This chain uses TRBV29-1 with TRBJ2-1; perhaps TRBD2 as D (5 bases). The CDR3 contains 16 residues. Per the germline V gene, CDR1 is SQVTM and CDR2 is ANQGSEA. Trimming left V 8 bases short and J 4 bases short, with 24 bases between.